This T cell receptor beta chain emerged from a study of blood T cell repertoires in COVID-19. Looking at the study overall: The samples span acute and convalescent COVID-19 from the United States, Italy and Spain.

The table came from immunoSEQ multiplex PCR; TCRdb's copy has only in-frame clones and leaves some out. The sample lists around 130,000 clones; around nine tenths were seen once. Trimming took off 5 bases at V and 4 bases at J, with 8 bases between the two ends. From germline, CDR1 is KGHDR and CDR2 SFDVKD. CDR3 size: 13 residues. This TCR derives from a human donor in a cohort sampled during active COVID-19. Sequencing was carried out using peripheral blood. The V call is TRBV24-1, the J call TRBJ2-1; maybe TRBD1 (5 bases). CDR3 sequence reads: CATSGGVYNEQFF. Here the CDR3 DNA reads TGTGCCACCAGTGGGGGCGTGTACAATGAGCAGTTCTTC.